This T cell receptor beta chain came from a study of shared clonotypes between healthy human individuals. Study context: Each donor contributed plates that comprised three CD4 naive, three CD4 memory, two CD8 naive and one CD8 memory. Findings and limits, study-wide: Estimated clonotype richness was generally higher in naive than memory subsets. In the sorted subsets, rarefaction showed sequencing was incomplete despite large depth.

This CDR3 region has 12 residues. The V gene's germline CDR1 is SNHLY and CDR2 FYNNEI. Trimming left V 8 bases short and J 7 bases short, with 9 bases between. Assay used: immunoSEQ multiplex PCR; TCRdb lists only in-frame clones, some missing. The data show approximately 530,000 clones, with almost 97% seen just once and about 0.064% held by the top ten. Regarding this clone: Its antigen is as yet unknown.

The split of CD4+ cells yielded CD45RA+ naive and CD45RA-negative memory subsets. V and J are TRBV2 and TRBJ1-6; no firm D call. The sequencing input was naive CD4+ T cells sorted from blood. Subset described: CD45RA+ positively selected. The TCR comes from a woman in her 30s in good health. CDR3 amino acids: CASGSTNSPLHF. CDR3 nucleotide sequence: TGTGCCAGCGGCAGCACAAATTCACCCCTCCACTTT.